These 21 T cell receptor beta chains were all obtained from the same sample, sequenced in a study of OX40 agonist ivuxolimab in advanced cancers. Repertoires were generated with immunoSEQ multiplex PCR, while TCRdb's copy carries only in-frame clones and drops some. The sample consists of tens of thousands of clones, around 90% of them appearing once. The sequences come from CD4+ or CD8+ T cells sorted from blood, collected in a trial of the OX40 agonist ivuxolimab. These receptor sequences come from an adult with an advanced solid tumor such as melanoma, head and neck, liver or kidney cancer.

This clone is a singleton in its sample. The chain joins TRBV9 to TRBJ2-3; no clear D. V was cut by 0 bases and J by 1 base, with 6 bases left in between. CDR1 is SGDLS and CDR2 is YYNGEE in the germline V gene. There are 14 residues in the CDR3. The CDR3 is CASSVGSGTDTQYF. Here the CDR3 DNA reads TGTGCCAGCAGCGTAGGAAGCGGCACAGATACGCAGTATTTT.

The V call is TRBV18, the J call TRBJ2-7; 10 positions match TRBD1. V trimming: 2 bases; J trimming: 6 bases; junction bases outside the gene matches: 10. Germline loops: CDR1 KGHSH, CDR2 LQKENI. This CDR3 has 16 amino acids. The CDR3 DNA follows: TGTGCCAGCTCACCATCGGGACAGGGGACGGGGGCCGAGCAGTACTTC. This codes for CASSPSGQGTGAEQYF.

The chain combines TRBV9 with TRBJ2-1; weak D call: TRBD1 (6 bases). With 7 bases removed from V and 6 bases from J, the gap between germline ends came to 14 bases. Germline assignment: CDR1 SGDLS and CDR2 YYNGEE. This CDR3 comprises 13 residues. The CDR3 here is CASSRGSVNEQFF. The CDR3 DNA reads TGTGCCAGCTCCAGGGGTTCGGTCAATGAGCAGTTCTTC.

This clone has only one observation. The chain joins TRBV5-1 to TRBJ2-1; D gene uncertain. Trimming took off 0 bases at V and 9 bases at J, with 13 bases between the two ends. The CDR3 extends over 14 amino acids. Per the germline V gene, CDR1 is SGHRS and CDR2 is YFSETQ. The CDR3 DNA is TGCGCCAGCAGCTTGGAGAGTTTCAGGATTGAGCAGTTCTTC. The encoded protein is CASSLESFRIEQFF.

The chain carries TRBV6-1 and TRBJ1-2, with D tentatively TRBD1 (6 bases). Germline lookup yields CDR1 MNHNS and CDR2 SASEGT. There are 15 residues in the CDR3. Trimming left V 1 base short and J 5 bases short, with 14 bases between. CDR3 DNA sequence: TGTGCCAGCAGTGAAGAAACCGGGACACTTTATGGCTACACCTTC. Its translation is CASSEETGTLYGYTF.

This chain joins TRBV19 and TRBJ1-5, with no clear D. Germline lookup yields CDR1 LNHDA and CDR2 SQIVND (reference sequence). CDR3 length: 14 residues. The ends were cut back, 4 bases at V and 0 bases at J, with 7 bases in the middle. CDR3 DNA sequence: TGTGCCAGTAGTACAAGGGCTAGCAATCAGCCCCAGCATTTT. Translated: CASSTRASNQPQHF.

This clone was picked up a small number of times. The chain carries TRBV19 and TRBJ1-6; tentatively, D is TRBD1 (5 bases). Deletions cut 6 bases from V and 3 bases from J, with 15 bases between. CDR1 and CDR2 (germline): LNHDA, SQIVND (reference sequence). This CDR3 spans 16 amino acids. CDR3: CASSLGTGRYNSPLHF. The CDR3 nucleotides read TGTGCCAGTAGCCTAGGGACCGGGCGCTATAATTCACCCCTCCACTTT.

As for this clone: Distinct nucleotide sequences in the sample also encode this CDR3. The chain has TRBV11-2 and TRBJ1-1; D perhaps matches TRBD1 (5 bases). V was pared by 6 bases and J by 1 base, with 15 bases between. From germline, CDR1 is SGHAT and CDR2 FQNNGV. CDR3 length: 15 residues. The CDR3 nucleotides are TGTGCCAGCAGTCTAGATAGGACACGGAACACTGAAGCTTTCTTT. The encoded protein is CASSLDRTRNTEAFF. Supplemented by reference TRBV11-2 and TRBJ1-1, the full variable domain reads EAGVAQSPRYKIIEKRQSVAFWCNPISGHATLYWYQQILGQGPKLLIQFQNNGVVDDSQLPKDRFSAERLKGVDSTLKIQPAKLEDSAVYLCASSLDRTRNTEAFFGQGTRLTVV.

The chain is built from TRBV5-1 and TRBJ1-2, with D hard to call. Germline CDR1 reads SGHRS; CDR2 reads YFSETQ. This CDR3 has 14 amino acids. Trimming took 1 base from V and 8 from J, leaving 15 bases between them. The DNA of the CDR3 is TGCGCCAGCAGCTTGTTGGATGAGGCGTCGGGCTACACCTTC. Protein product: CASSLLDEASGYTF.

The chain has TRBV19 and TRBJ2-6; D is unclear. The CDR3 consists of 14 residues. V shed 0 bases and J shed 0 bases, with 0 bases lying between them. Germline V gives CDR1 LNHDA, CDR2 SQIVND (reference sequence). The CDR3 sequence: CASSIDSGANVLTF. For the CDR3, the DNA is TGTGCCAGTAGTATAGACTCTGGGGCCAACGTCCTGACTTTC.

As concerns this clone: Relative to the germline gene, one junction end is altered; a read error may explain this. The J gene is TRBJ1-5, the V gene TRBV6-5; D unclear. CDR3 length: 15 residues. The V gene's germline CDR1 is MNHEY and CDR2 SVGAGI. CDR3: CASSYSGGSSQPQHF. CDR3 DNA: TGTGCCAGCAGTTACTCGGGCGGGAGCAGTCAGCCCCAGCATTTT.

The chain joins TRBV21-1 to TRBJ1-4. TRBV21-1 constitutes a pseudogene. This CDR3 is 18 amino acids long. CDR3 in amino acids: CASSPLEGLESNNEKLFF. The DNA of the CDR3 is TGTGCCAGCAGCCCTTTAGAAGGCTTGGAGAGCAATAATGAAAAACTGTTTTTT.

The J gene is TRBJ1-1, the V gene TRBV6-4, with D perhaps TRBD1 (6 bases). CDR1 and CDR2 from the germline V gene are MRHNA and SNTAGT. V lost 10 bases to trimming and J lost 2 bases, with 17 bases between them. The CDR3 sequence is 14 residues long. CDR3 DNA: TGTGCCAACCAGTCGGGGGCCTTAAACACTGAAGCTTTCTTT. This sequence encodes CANQSGALNTEAFF.

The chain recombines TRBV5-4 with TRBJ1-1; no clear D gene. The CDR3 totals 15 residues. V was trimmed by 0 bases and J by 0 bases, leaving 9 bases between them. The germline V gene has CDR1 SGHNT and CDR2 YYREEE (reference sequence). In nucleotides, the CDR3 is TGTGCCAGCAGCTTGGGAACGGGGATGAACACTGAAGCTTTCTTT. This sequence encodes CASSLGTGMNTEAFF.

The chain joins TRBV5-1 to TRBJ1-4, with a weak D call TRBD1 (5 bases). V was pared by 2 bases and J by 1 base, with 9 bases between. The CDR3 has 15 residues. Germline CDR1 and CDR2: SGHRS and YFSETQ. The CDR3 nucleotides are TGCGCCAGCAGCTTCCAGGGAGGAACTAATGAAAAACTGTTTTTT. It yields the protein CASSFQGGTNEKLFF.

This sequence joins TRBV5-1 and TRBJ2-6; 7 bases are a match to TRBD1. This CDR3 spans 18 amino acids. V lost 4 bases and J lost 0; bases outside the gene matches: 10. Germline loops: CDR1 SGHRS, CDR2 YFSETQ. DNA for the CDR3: TGCGCCAGCAGCGTGTCAGGGACAGACAGCTCTGGGGCCAACGTCCTGACTTTC. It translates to CASSVSGTDSSGANVLTF.

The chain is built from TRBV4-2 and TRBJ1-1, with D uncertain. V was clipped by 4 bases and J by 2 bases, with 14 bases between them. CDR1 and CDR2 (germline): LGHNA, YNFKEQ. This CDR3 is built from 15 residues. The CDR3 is CASSRERQTNTEAFF. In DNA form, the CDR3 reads TGTGCCAGCAGCCGAGAAAGGCAGACAAACACTGAAGCTTTCTTT.

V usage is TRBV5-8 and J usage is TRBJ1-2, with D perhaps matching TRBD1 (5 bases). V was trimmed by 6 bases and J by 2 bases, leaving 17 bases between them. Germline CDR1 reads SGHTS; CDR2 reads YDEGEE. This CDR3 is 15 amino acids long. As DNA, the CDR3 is TGTGCCAGCAACGATGAGGGGAAGGAAAACTATGGCTACACCTTC. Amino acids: CASNDEGKENYGYTF.

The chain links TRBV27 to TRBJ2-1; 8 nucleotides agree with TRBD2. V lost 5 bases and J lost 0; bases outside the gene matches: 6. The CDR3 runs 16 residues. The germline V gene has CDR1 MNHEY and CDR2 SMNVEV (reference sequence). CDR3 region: CASSRQRGSSYNEQFF. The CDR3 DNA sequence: TGTGCCAGCAGTCGACAGCGGGGGAGCTCCTACAATGAGCAGTTCTTC.

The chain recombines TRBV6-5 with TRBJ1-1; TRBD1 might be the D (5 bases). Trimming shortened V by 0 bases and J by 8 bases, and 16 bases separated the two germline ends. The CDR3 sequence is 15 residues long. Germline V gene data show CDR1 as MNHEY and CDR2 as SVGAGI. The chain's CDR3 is CASSYSKGDASEAFF. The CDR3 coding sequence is TGTGCCAGCAGTTACTCGAAAGGGGACGCCTCAGAAGCTTTCTTT.

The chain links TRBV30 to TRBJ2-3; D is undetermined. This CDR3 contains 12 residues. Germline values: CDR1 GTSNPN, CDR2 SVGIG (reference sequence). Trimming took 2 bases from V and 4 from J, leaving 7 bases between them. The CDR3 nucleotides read TGTGCCTGGAGTCCGCTAGCAGATACGCAGTATTTT. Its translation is CAWSPLADTQYF.